This T cell receptor (beta chain) was recorded in a study of OX40 agonist ivuxolimab in advanced cancers. Clones were sequenced by immunoSEQ multiplex PCR, and TCRdb holds only the in-frame ones, with some missing. This table holds under 25,000 clones, roughly nine tenths found once. Study outcomes and limitations: There were, on average, more expanded clones in CD8+ T cells than in CD4+.

Blood was sampled at baseline, cycle 4 day 1, and cycle 7 day 1. The CDR3 runs 14 residues. Germline V gives CDR1 SGHNT, CDR2 YYREEE (reference sequence). With respect to this clone: Its antigen is undetermined.

This rearrangement joins TRBV5-4 to TRBJ2-5; 10 nucleotides agree with TRBD2. The DNA end lines up better with TRBJ2-7; the J call may be wrong. This clonotype was sampled from an adult with an advanced solid tumor such as melanoma, head and neck, liver or kidney cancer. Sequencing used CD4+ or CD8+ T cells sorted from blood, obtained in a trial of the OX40 agonist ivuxolimab. Here the CDR3 reads CASSSGTSAYEQYF. The DNA for the CDR3 is TGTGCCAGCAGTTCCGGGACTAGCGCCTACGAGCAGTACTTC.